This T cell receptor (beta chain) stems from a study of blood T cell repertoires in COVID-19. Study information: Specimens from acute and convalescent COVID-19 originated in the United States, Italy and Spain.

Assay used: immunoSEQ multiplex PCR; TCRdb lists only in-frame clones, some missing. The sample records 65,000 to 85,000 clones, approximately 80% being singletons. CDR3 length: 17 amino acids. Germline V gene data show CDR1 as WNHNN and CDR2 as SYGVQD (reference sequence). V shed 0 bases and J shed 2 bases, with 13 bases lying between them. V is TRBV10-1 and J is TRBJ1-4; a weak D match, TRBD1 (5 bases). The sequenced sample consisted of peripheral blood. This sequence originates from a woman in her fifties or sixties with acute or convalescent COVID-19. DNA for the CDR3: TGCGCCAGCAGTGAGTCGGTGGGGAAGGGGACTAATGAAAAACTGTTTTTT. This translates into CASSESVGKGTNEKLFF.